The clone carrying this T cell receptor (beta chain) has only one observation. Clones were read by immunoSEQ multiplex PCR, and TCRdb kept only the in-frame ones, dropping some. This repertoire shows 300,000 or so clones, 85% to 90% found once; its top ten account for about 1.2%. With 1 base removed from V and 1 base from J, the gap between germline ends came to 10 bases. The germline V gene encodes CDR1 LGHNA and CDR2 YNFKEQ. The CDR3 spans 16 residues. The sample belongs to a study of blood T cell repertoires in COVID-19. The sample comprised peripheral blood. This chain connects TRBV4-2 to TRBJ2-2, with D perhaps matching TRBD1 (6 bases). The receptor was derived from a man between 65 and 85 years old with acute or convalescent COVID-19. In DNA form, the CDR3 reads TGTGCCAGCAGCCAAGTCTCCAGGGGGAACACCGGGGAGCTGTTTTTT. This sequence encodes CASSQVSRGNTGELFF.